The subject of this entry is one T cell receptor beta chain. This clone was seen many times. Its antigen specificity is not known. Relative to the germline gene, one junction end is altered; a read error may explain this. Before undergoing thyroid surgery, none of the patients had been given any kind of treatment. Using T-cell receptor beta sequencing, the study looked back at clinical samples from patients collected from the early 2010s to the late 2010s. To prepare the library, PCR was applied. Sequencing used an Illumina HiSeq 4000. The TCR beta-chain CDR3 region of each patient was profiled by high-throughput sequencing. As for how the authors treated the data: A classifier to discriminate distant-metastatic papillary thyroid cancer patients was built from CDR3 differences across clinicopathological groups. To measure repertoire diversity the researchers used the Shannon index, while the Morisita-Horn index served to gauge how similar the tumor and blood repertoires were. The raw public data were reprocessed by TCRdb itself: fastp quality trimming at Q25, MiXCR clonotype calling, in-frame beta chains only. It is TCRdb's table, rather than the study itself, that gives the V and J calls and clone size. The sample table contains some 11,000 clones; only one count was recorded for roughly 21% of them. The ten largest clones add up to more than 13% of the sample.

The data belong to a study of metastatic and nonmetastatic thyroid tumors (dated by TCRdb to 2019 to 2021). Notes on the research overall: The researchers compared repertoires between peripheral blood samples and tumor or nodule tissue samples from patients with malignant or benign thyroid disease.

The paper's findings and limits, for the study overall: In both blood and tumor samples, TCR beta diversity was reported to be significantly higher in malignant tumors than in benign nodules.

The CDR3 holds 14 amino acids from the cysteine to the phenylalanine. Here the CDR3 DNA is all that survives: 42 bases in frame from base 1. CDR1 LGHNA and CDR2 YNFKEQ were looked up in the germline V gene. In this chain, TRBV4-2 is recombined with TRBJ1-2; 7 of the junction bases match TRBD1. This receptor was obtained from a female donor with papillary thyroid cancer or a benign thyroid nodule (not recorded which). Some clones in this sample may be carry-over from other donors' samples. Sequencing used adjacent normal tissue. The nucleotide sequence is TGTGCCAGCACCCAAAGACAGGGAGGTGATGGCTACACCTTC. The encoded protein is CASTQRQGGDGYTF.